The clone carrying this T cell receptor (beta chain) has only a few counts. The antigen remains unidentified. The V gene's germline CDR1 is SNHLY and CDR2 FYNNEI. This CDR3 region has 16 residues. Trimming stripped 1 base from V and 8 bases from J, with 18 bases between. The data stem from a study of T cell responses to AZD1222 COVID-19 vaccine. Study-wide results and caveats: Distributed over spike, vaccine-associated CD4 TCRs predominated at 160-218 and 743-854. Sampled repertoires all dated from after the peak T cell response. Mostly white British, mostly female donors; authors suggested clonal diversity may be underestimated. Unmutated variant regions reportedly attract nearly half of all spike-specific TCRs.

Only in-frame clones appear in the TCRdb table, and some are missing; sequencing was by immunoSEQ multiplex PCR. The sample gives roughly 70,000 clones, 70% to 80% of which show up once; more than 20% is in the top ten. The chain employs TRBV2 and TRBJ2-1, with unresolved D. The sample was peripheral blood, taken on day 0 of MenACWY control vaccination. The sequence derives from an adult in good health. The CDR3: CASSEVVRLQSDEQFF. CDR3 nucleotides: TGTGCCAGCAGTGAAGTAGTCCGTCTACAATCTGATGAGCAGTTCTTC.